The 22 T cell receptor beta chains below come from one sample, sequenced in a study of blood T cell repertoires in COVID-19. Repertoires were generated with immunoSEQ multiplex PCR, while TCRdb's copy carries only in-frame clones and drops some. In the table there are some 96,000 clones, 90% of which are singletons. The sequenced sample consisted of peripheral blood. The receptors were gathered from a man aged 55 to 70 with acute or convalescent COVID-19.

This clone was recorded once. The gene calls are TRBV7-2 and TRBJ2-5; 8 bases match TRBD1. CDR3 size: 13 residues. Germline lookup yields CDR1 SGHTA and CDR2 FQGNSA. V gave up 5 bases and J gave up 3 bases; unmatched junction bases: 2. CDR3 sequence (DNA): TGTGCCAGCAGCCGGACAGGGAAAGAGACCCAGTACTTC. Encoded protein: CASSRTGKETQYF. The full variable domain, completed using reference TRBV7-2 and TRBJ2-5, is GAGVSQSPSNKVTEKGKDVELRCDPISGHTALYWYRQSLGQGLEFLIYFQGNSAPDKSGLPSDRFSAERTGGSVSTLTIQRTQQEDSAVYLCASSRTGKETQYFGPGTRLLVL.

The chain joins TRBV18 to TRBJ1-6, with 7 nucleotides matching TRBD1. This CDR3 is 15 amino acids long. Germline V lookup: CDR1 KGHSH, CDR2 LQKENI. J lost 5 bases, V lost 3 bases, and 4 bases had no gene match. Here the CDR3 DNA reads TGTGCCAGCTCACCCTTGGACAGGAATAATTCACCCCTCCACTTT. Translating gives CASSPLDRNNSPLHF.

Relative to its sample, this clone is medium-sized. The chain links TRBV27 to TRBJ1-1; D is possibly TRBD1 (6 bases). Trimming stripped 5 bases from V and 2 bases from J, with 15 bases between. The germline V gene has CDR1 MNHEY and CDR2 SMNVEV (reference sequence). This CDR3 has 15 amino acids. Here the CDR3 reads CASSIDRFSNTEAFF. CDR3 in DNA: TGTGCCAGCAGTATCGACAGGTTCTCCAACACTGAAGCTTTCTTT.

This chain links TRBV5-1 with TRBJ1-2, with D possibly matching TRBD1 (6 bases). The CDR3 runs to 14 residues. Trimming took off 7 bases at V and 6 bases at J, with 19 bases between the two ends. Germline V gene lookup returns CDR1 SGHRS and CDR2 YFSETQ. CDR3 sequence: CASRGGLTGDGYTF. CDR3 coding DNA: TGCGCCAGCCGTGGGGGATTGACAGGTGATGGCTACACCTTC.

The chain has TRBV5-1 and TRBJ1-1; 8 bases map to TRBD1. The CDR3 has 13 residues. Germline trimming cut 4 bases from V and 3 bases from J; bases unmatched to any gene: 2. The germline CDR1 and CDR2 sequences are SGHRS and YFSETQ. CDR3 residues: CASSEDRDTEAFF. The CDR3 region has the DNA TGCGCCAGCAGCGAGGACAGGGACACTGAAGCTTTCTTT.

This chain uses TRBV11-2 with TRBJ1-4; D not resolved. Trimming took 5 bases from V and 8 from J, leaving 21 bases between them. CDR3 size: 16 residues. Per germline, CDR1 SGHAT and CDR2 FQNNGV. The CDR3 DNA follows: TGTGCCAGCAGCACCCGGACTGCCCGGCGGCTGGAAAAACTGTTTTTT. Its protein product is CASSTRTARRLEKLFF.

V usage is TRBV12-3 or TRBV12-4 and J usage is TRBJ1-1; D may be TRBD1 (5 bases). Trimming took off 7 bases at V and 12 bases at J, with 21 bases between the two ends. CDR3 length equals 13 residues. The CDR3 nucleotides are TGTGCCAGCACCCCCGTGGGGTGGGGCCAGACTTTCTTT. It codes for CASTPVGWGQTFF.

This clone has just a few counts. The gene calls are TRBV7-2 and TRBJ1-5; possible D gene TRBD1, 5 bases. Trimming took 1 base from V and 6 from J, leaving 13 bases between them. CDR1 and CDR2 from the germline V gene are SGHTA and FQGNSA. The CDR3 covers 15 residues. CDR3 amino acids: CASSLGAREGQPQHF. The DNA for the CDR3 is TGTGCCAGCAGCTTAGGAGCCAGGGAGGGTCAGCCCCAGCATTTT.

V gene TRBV7-9 combines with J gene TRBJ2-5; possible D gene TRBD2, 6 bases. This CDR3 is 14 amino acids long. Looked up from germline, CDR1 is SEHNR and CDR2 is FQNEAQ (reference sequence). V lost 4 bases and J lost 3, with 12 bases in between. In nucleotides, the CDR3 is TGTGCCAGCAGCTACTTGGCGGGGAAAGAGACCCAGTACTTC. Translating it yields CASSYLAGKETQYF.

This clone was observed a single time. The rearrangement links TRBV5-1 to TRBJ1-2; D perhaps matches TRBD1 (6 bases). From germline, CDR1 is SGHRS and CDR2 YFSETQ. V was pared by 0 bases and J by 0 bases, with 18 bases between. The CDR3 has 18 residues. DNA of the CDR3: TGCGCCAGCAGCTTGGTCTTCCGGGACACCCAAGCTAACTATGGCTACACCTTC. This translates into CASSLVFRDTQANYGYTF.

The genes are TRBV3-1 (or the pseudogene TRBV3-2) and TRBJ2-2, with 10 nucleotides matching TRBD2. The CDR3 has 16 residues. The germline V gene encodes CDR1 LGHDT and CDR2 YNNKEL (reference sequence). V lost 4 bases, J lost 4 bases, and 6 bases stayed unmatched. The CDR3, as DNA: TGTGCCAGCAGCCCCCTCAGCGGGGGGGGCACCGGGGAGCTGTTTTTT. Translated, it gives CASSPLSGGGTGELFF.

The V call is TRBV29-1, the J call TRBJ1-2, with D possibly TRBD1 on 5 matching bases. Trimming took 7 bases from V and 2 from J, leaving 14 bases between them. Germline V gives CDR1 SQVTM, CDR2 ANQGSEA. The CDR3 runs 13 residues. CDR3 amino acids: CSATGLINYGYTF. The CDR3 nucleotides are TGCAGCGCCACGGGACTCATAAACTATGGCTACACCTTC.

V gene TRBV5-1 combines with J gene TRBJ1-5, with TRBD1 identical over 7 bases. The CDR3 extends over 15 amino acids. Germline trimming cut 1 base from V and 3 bases from J; bases unmatched to any gene: 4. Germline V CDR1 and CDR2: SGHRS, YFSETQ. In nucleotides, the CDR3 is TGCGCCAGCAGCTTGCAGGGGGGACCCAATCAGCCCCAGCATTTT. Its translation is CASSLQGGPNQPQHF.

This rearrangement joins TRBV5-1 to TRBJ1-5, with D perhaps matching TRBD1 (6 bases). CDR3 length: 15 residues. CDR1 and CDR2 (germline): SGHRS, YFSETQ. V lost 7 bases to trimming and J lost 6 bases, with 20 bases between them. The CDR3 here is CASSAGTGIGQPQHF. The CDR3 bases are TGCGCCAGCTCAGCAGGAACAGGGATTGGTCAGCCCCAGCATTTT.

This clone was detected once. The chain couples TRBV7-9 to TRBJ1-2, with D possibly being TRBD1 (6 bases). The CDR3 consists of 15 residues. Between the trimmed V and J ends, which lost 0 bases and 7 bases, there was a span of 15 bases. Germline loops: CDR1 SEHNR, CDR2 FQNEAQ (reference sequence). The CDR3 loop is CASSLAGGGSSGYTF. For the CDR3, the DNA is TGTGCCAGCAGCTTAGCGGGCGGGGGCTCAAGTGGCTACACCTTC.

The genes are TRBV25-1 and TRBJ1-2, with D possibly TRBD1 on 6 matching bases. CDR1 and CDR2 from the germline V gene are MGHDK and SYGVNS. The CDR3 loop spans 13 amino acids. Trimming pared 6 bases from V and 0 bases from J, leaving 8 bases between. The CDR3 nucleotides are TGTGCCAGCAGAGGACAGACTAACTATGGCTACACCTTC. Amino acid sequence: CASRGQTNYGYTF.

V is TRBV3-1 (or the pseudogene TRBV3-2) and J is TRBJ2-3; D might be TRBD2 (6 bases). The CDR3 is 16 amino acids. Per germline, CDR1 LGHDT and CDR2 YNNKEL (reference sequence). The V and J ends lost 2 bases and 0 bases respectively, with 12 bases between them. This CDR3 is CASSQLGGSSTDTQYF. As DNA, the CDR3 is TGTGCCAGCAGCCAACTCGGGGGAAGCAGCACAGATACGCAGTATTTT.

This chain joins TRBV7-2 and TRBJ1-3; 9 bases are a match to TRBD1. The length of the CDR3 is 17 residues. Germline loops: CDR1 SGHTA, CDR2 FQGNSA. V lost 4 bases to trimming and J lost 0 bases; unmatched junction nucleotides: 7. CDR3 nucleotides: TGTGCCAGCAGCTCACAGGGGGCCCTTTTCTCTGGAAACACCATATATTTT. Its translation: CASSSQGALFSGNTIYF.

This chain connects TRBV19 to TRBJ2-1, with 10 positions matching TRBD2. Germline V gene lookup returns CDR1 LNHDA and CDR2 SQIVND (reference sequence). This CDR3 is 15 amino acids long. Germline trimming cut 3 bases from V and 3 bases from J; bases unmatched to any gene: 2. The CDR3 DNA is TGTGCCAGTAGTATCGCTAGCGGGAGCTACAATGAGCAGTTCTTC. It codes for CASSIASGSYNEQFF.

The CDR3 DNA is TGTGCCAGCAGGGGGGACAGGGGATACGAGCAGTACTTC. Translated, it gives CASRGDRGYEQYF. The V and J genes are TRBV2 and TRBJ2-7, with 10 bases identical to TRBD1. The trim removed 6 bases at V and 4 bases at J, leaving 3 bases unmatched. CDR1 is SNHLY and CDR2 is FYNNEI in the germline V gene. The CDR3 has 13 residues. The complete variable domain, with remaining parts taken from reference TRBV2 and TRBJ2-7, reads EPEVTQTPSHQVTQMGQEVILRCVPISNHLYFYWYRQILGQKVEFLVSFYNNEISEKSEIFDDQFSVERPDGSNFTLKIRSTKLEDSAMYFCASRGDRGYEQYFGPGTRLTVT.

This sequence joins TRBV30 and TRBJ2-2; 7 nucleotides line up with TRBD1. CDR1 and CDR2 (germline): GTSNPN, SVGIG (reference sequence). V was clipped by 0 bases and J by 8 bases; unmatched bases: 9. The CDR3 has 15 amino acids. This CDR3 is CAWSVGTAGKGELFF. CDR3 coding DNA: TGTGCCTGGAGTGTAGGGACAGCAGGCAAGGGGGAGCTGTTTTTT.

This sequence joins TRBV2 and TRBJ1-5, with 8 bases that match TRBD1. The CDR3 spans 14 residues. The ends lost 6 bases at V and 2 bases at J; junction bases unmatched: 3. Germline V gene data show CDR1 as SNHLY and CDR2 as FYNNEI. CDR3 DNA: TGTGCCAGCAGGTCGGGACAGGGCAATCAGCCCCAGCATTTT. It yields the protein CASRSGQGNQPQHF.